A selection of T cell receptor beta chains follows, all from one sample in a study of CD8 T cells in ankylosing spondylitis. One entry per CDR3 protein, called by TCRdb with MiXCR from the 5' RACE reads. In the table there are nearly 250,000 distinct CDR3 sequences, around 32% of which are singletons. Sequenced material: blood, either unsorted or a sorted T cell fraction (not recorded which). The source is a male donor with ankylosing spondylitis or in good health (not recorded which). Each CDR3 is given with its conserved first and last residue. The D gene is left open where the match is weak. Only some rows state a clone size, as once, few, many or a class for expanded clones.

J gene: TRBJ2-5; V gene: TRBV28; D gene: TRBD2; clone size: NA; CDR3 DNA: TGTGCCAGCAGTGGTGGACTAGGCCAAGAGACCCAGTACTTC; CDR3 protein: CASSGGLGQETQYF
J gene: TRBJ2-3; V gene: TRBV9; D gene: NA; clone size: NA; CDR3 DNA: TGTGCCAGCAGCGTAGTTGGGGGAGCGCAGTATTTT; CDR3 protein: CASSVVGGAQYF
J gene: TRBJ2-5; V gene: TRBV18; D gene: TRBD1; clone size: once; CDR3 DNA: TGTGCCAGCTCACAAAACTTTGGACAGGGGATGGAGACCCAGTACTTC; CDR3 protein: CASSQNFGQGMETQYF
J gene: TRBJ1-1; V gene: TRBV4-1; D gene: TRBD1; clone size: NA; CDR3 DNA: TGCGCCAGCAGCCAAGGGACAGGGTATCCCGCTGAAGCTTTCTTT; CDR3 protein: CASSQGTGYPAEAFF
J gene: TRBJ1-1; V gene: TRBV10-3; D gene: NA; clone size: NA; CDR3 DNA: TGTGCCATCAGCAGCATGGACACTGAAGCTTTCTTT; CDR3 protein: CAISSMDTEAFF
J gene: TRBJ2-1; V gene: TRBV24-1; D gene: TRBD2; clone size: few; CDR3 DNA: TGTGCCACCGGGGGCGAGAGCGGGGGCTCCTACAATGAGCAGTTCTTC; CDR3 protein: CATGGESGGSYNEQFF
J gene: TRBJ2-7; V gene: TRBV10-3; D gene: NA; clone size: NA; CDR3 DNA: TGTGCCATCAGTGGGGGGACCAACGAGCAGTACTTC; CDR3 protein: CAISGGTNEQYF
J gene: TRBJ2-3; V gene: TRBV6-5; D gene: NA; clone size: NA; CDR3 DNA: TGTGCCAGCAGTTACCAAGAGGCCACAGATACGCAGTATTTT; CDR3 protein: CASSYQEATDTQYF
J gene: TRBJ2-5; V gene: TRBV7-2; D gene: NA; clone size: NA; CDR3 DNA: TGTGCCAGCAGCCTCTCGGGGAGTTTGGGGCAAGAGACCCAGTACTTC; CDR3 protein: CASSLSGSLGQETQYF
J gene: TRBJ2-1; V gene: TRBV15; D gene: NA; clone size: few; CDR3 DNA: TGTGCCACCAGCCCTACAGGGAAAGCGGACAATGAGCAGTTCTTC; CDR3 protein: CATSPTGKADNEQFF
J gene: TRBJ1-1; V gene: TRBV6-5; D gene: NA; clone size: NA; CDR3 DNA: TGTGCCAGCAGCTCCTCAAGGCCTCTGCGGAACACTGAAGCTTTCTTT; CDR3 protein: CASSSSRPLRNTEAFF
J gene: TRBJ2-1; V gene: TRBV12-3/TRBV12-4; D gene: TRBD1; clone size: few; CDR3 DNA: TGTGCCAGCAGTTTTAGACAGGGGGGATTGAATGAGCAGTTCTTC; CDR3 protein: CASSFRQGGLNEQFF
J gene: TRBJ2-7; V gene: TRBV10-2; D gene: NA; clone size: few; CDR3 DNA: TGCGCCAGCAGTGACAGAGGGACCGAGCAGTACTTC; CDR3 protein: CASSDRGTEQYF
J gene: TRBJ2-7; V gene: TRBV20-1; D gene: TRBD2; clone size: few; CDR3 DNA: TGCAGTGCTAGAGATCCTAGCGGCTCCTACGAGCAGTACTTC; CDR3 protein: CSARDPSGSYEQYF
J gene: TRBJ1-5; V gene: TRBV12-3/TRBV12-4; D gene: NA; clone size: few; CDR3 DNA: TGTGCCAGCAGTTTATGGGGGGGCGACGGGCCCCAGCATTTT; CDR3 protein: CASSLWGGDGPQHF
J gene: TRBJ2-1; V gene: TRBV5-6; D gene: NA; clone size: NA; CDR3 DNA: TGTGCCAGCAGCCCCGTGGGGGAGGAGCAGTTCTTC; CDR3 protein: CASSPVGEEQFF
J gene: TRBJ2-7; V gene: TRBV28; D gene: NA; clone size: NA; CDR3 DNA: TGTGCCAGCAGCCAAGGACAGCTCGGCTCCTACGAGCAGTACTTC; CDR3 protein: CASSQGQLGSYEQYF
J gene: TRBJ1-6; V gene: TRBV5-1; D gene: TRBD1; clone size: NA; CDR3 DNA: TGCGCCAGCAGCTTGGAACAGGGGTGGACACCCCTCCACTTT; CDR3 protein: CASSLEQGWTPLHF
J gene: TRBJ2-1; V gene: TRBV4-1; D gene: NA; clone size: few; CDR3 DNA: TGCGCCAGCAGCCAAGAAAACAATGAGCAGTTCTTC; CDR3 protein: CASSQENNEQFF
J gene: TRBJ2-1; V gene: TRBV12-3/TRBV12-4; D gene: TRBD2; clone size: few; CDR3 DNA: TGTGCCAGCAGCCCGGTGGGGACTAGCGGGGGGCAGTTCTTC; CDR3 protein: CASSPVGTSGGQFF
J gene: TRBJ2-2; V gene: TRBV20-1; D gene: TRBD1; clone size: few; CDR3 DNA: TGCAGTGCTCCGGGACAGGGGGCAGGCGGGGAGCTGTTTTTT; CDR3 protein: CSAPGQGAGGELFF
J gene: TRBJ2-4; V gene: TRBV7-6; D gene: NA; clone size: NA; CDR3 DNA: TGTGCCAGCAGCCGAGGGCGGACAGAGCGCCTTCAGTACTTC; CDR3 protein: CASSRGRTERLQYF
J gene: TRBJ2-3; V gene: TRBV20-1; D gene: NA; clone size: NA; CDR3 DNA: TGCAGTGCCGCCCCAGAATGGGGTGCAGATACGCAGTATTTT; CDR3 protein: CSAAPEWGADTQYF
J gene: TRBJ2-1; V gene: TRBV20-1; D gene: NA; clone size: few; CDR3 DNA: TGCAGTGCTAGCGGGGTGGGATCCTACAATGAGCAGTTCTTC; CDR3 protein: CSASGVGSYNEQFF
J gene: TRBJ2-2; V gene: TRBV18; D gene: NA; clone size: NA; CDR3 DNA: TGTGCCAGCTCACCAGCAGGGGCCCAGAACACCGGGGAGCTGTTTTTT; CDR3 protein: CASSPAGAQNTGELFF
J gene: TRBJ1-2; V gene: TRBV20-1; D gene: NA; clone size: NA; CDR3 DNA: TGCAGTGCTAGAGATTTGGGAACACAGGGTATCGAGGTATTGGGTGGCTACACCTTC; CDR3 protein: CSARDLGTQGIEVLGGYTF
J gene: TRBJ2-5; V gene: TRBV20-1; D gene: TRBD1; clone size: few; CDR3 DNA: TGCAGTGCACAGGACAGGGGTTGGGGGACCCAGTACTTC; CDR3 protein: CSAQDRGWGTQYF
J gene: TRBJ1-3; V gene: TRBV7-2; D gene: TRBD1; clone size: once; CDR3 DNA: TGTGCCAGCAGCCCCGTGACAGGGGCTGCCGGAAACACCATATATTTT; CDR3 protein: CASSPVTGAAGNTIYF
J gene: TRBJ1-3; V gene: TRBV9; D gene: NA; clone size: NA; CDR3 DNA: TGTGCCAGCAGCGTAGGGTCCCCGGGCGCCATATATTTT; CDR3 protein: CASSVGSPGAIYF
J gene: TRBJ2-1; V gene: TRBV5-1; D gene: NA; clone size: NA; CDR3 DNA: TGCGCCAGCAGGAACCCTCCCTACAATGAGCAGTTCTTC; CDR3 protein: CASRNPPYNEQFF
J gene: TRBJ2-5; V gene: TRBV3-1; D gene: NA; clone size: many; CDR3 DNA: TGTGCCAGCAGCGGGAGACAAGAGACCCAGTACTTC; CDR3 protein: CASSGRQETQYF
J gene: TRBJ2-1; V gene: TRBV5-6; D gene: NA; clone size: NA; CDR3 DNA: TGTGCCAGCAGCTTTGACAGGTTCAATGAGCAGTTCTTC; CDR3 protein: CASSFDRFNEQFF
J gene: TRBJ2-3; V gene: TRBV6-1; D gene: NA; clone size: few; CDR3 DNA: TGTGCCAGCACCCCGGGGGCGGGACCAGATACGCAGTATTTT; CDR3 protein: CASTPGAGPDTQYF
J gene: TRBJ1-2; V gene: TRBV20-1; D gene: NA; clone size: few; CDR3 DNA: TGCAGTGCTAGAGCAATGGGACCGCTCTATGGCTACACCTTC; CDR3 protein: CSARAMGPLYGYTF
J gene: TRBJ2-7; V gene: TRBV14; D gene: TRBD1; clone size: NA; CDR3 DNA: TGTGCCAGCAGCCAAGGACAGGGAACCGACGAGCAGTACTTC; CDR3 protein: CASSQGQGTDEQYF
J gene: TRBJ2-2; V gene: TRBV5-4; D gene: TRBD2; clone size: few; CDR3 DNA: TGTGCCAGCAGAACGGGACTAGCGGGGGGCACCGGGGAGCTGTTTTTT; CDR3 protein: CASRTGLAGGTGELFF
J gene: TRBJ2-7; V gene: TRBV5-1; D gene: TRBD1; clone size: few; CDR3 DNA: TGCGCCAGCAGCTCTGAATCGGGACAGGGGGCCTACGAGCAGTACTTC; CDR3 protein: CASSSESGQGAYEQYF
J gene: TRBJ2-3; V gene: TRBV5-1; D gene: TRBD2; clone size: NA; CDR3 DNA: TGCGCCAGCAGCCTAGCGGGGGAGCACACAGATACGCAGTATTTT; CDR3 protein: CASSLAGEHTDTQYF
J gene: TRBJ2-5; V gene: TRBV20-1; D gene: TRBD1; clone size: NA; CDR3 DNA: TGCAGTGCCGACAGGGAAAACCGACAAGAGACCCAGTACTTC; CDR3 protein: CSADRENRQETQYF
J gene: TRBJ2-3; V gene: TRBV7-9; D gene: NA; clone size: NA; CDR3 DNA: TGTGCCAGCAGCTCAGGGTCGGGTAGCACAGATACGCAGTATTTT; CDR3 protein: CASSSGSGSTDTQYF
J gene: TRBJ2-3; V gene: TRBV9; D gene: TRBD1; clone size: NA; CDR3 DNA: TGTGCCAGCAGCGCATTACTTGGACAGGGGGGCTTGGCAGATACGCAGTATTTT; CDR3 protein: CASSALLGQGGLADTQYF
J gene: TRBJ2-7; V gene: TRBV10-3; D gene: NA; clone size: NA; CDR3 DNA: TGTGCCATCAGAAGGGACCGATACTCCTACGAGCAGTACTTC; CDR3 protein: CAIRRDRYSYEQYF
J gene: TRBJ2-5; V gene: TRBV12-3/TRBV12-4; D gene: TRBD1; clone size: few; CDR3 DNA: TGTGCCAGCAACGAAGGGACAGCTCGCCAAGAGACCCAGTACTTC; CDR3 protein: CASNEGTARQETQYF
J gene: TRBJ1-2; V gene: TRBV6-1; D gene: NA; clone size: many; CDR3 DNA: TGTGCCAGCAGCCCTGCGTCCAGGGAGTACTATGGCTACACCTTC; CDR3 protein: CASSPASREYYGYTF
J gene: TRBJ2-1; V gene: TRBV24-1; D gene: NA; clone size: NA; CDR3 DNA: TGTGCCACCAGTGACTCCTCGAGCGACGAGCAGTTCTTC; CDR3 protein: CATSDSSSDEQFF
J gene: TRBJ1-1; V gene: TRBV7-9; D gene: NA; clone size: NA; CDR3 DNA: TGTGCCAGCAGCGAGGGACACCTCACTGAAGCTTTCTTT; CDR3 protein: CASSEGHLTEAFF
J gene: TRBJ2-7; V gene: TRBV28; D gene: NA; clone size: few; CDR3 DNA: TGTGCCAGCAGTTTATTGGCTGGGAACGAGCAGTACTTC; CDR3 protein: CASSLLAGNEQYF
J gene: TRBJ1-6; V gene: TRBV5-5; D gene: NA; clone size: few; CDR3 DNA: TGTGCCAGCAGCTTGGCCCCGGATAATTCACCCCTCCACTTT; CDR3 protein: CASSLAPDNSPLHF
J gene: TRBJ2-7; V gene: TRBV20-1; D gene: NA; clone size: NA; CDR3 DNA: TGCAGTGCTAGAGATATAGAGGGGTCCACCTACGAGCAGTACTTC; CDR3 protein: CSARDIEGSTYEQYF
J gene: TRBJ1-2; V gene: TRBV20-1; D gene: NA; clone size: NA; CDR3 DNA: TGCAGTGCTCATGGCTACACCTTC; CDR3 protein: CSAHGYTF